Many counts were recorded for the clone carrying this TCR beta chain. The antigen remains undetermined. Next came a second PCR, run for roughly 7 to 12 cycles, which used a sample-barcoded 5' primer along with a J-beta primer mix. TCRdb fed the 5' RACE reads into MiXCR, producing one record per CDR3 protein. The repertoire holds about 650,000 distinct CDR3 sequences, approximately 31% seen once, with over 15% in the top ten. These data belong to a study of blood T cells in healthy people across ages. The study's findings and limits: With age, beta diversity per million T cells declined roughly linearly, significantly by 30 to 50.

The ends lost 5 bases at V and 5 bases at J; junction bases unmatched: 14. Germline V lookup: CDR1 DFQATT, CDR2 SNEGSKA (reference sequence). The CDR3 sequence is 15 residues long. The chain is built from TRBV20-1 and TRBJ2-5; 7 nucleotides agree with TRBD2. Sample: blood. The source is a woman older than 75 in good health. CDR3 protein: CSACPNWGGRETQYF. For the CDR3, the DNA is TGCAGTGCTTGCCCCAATTGGGGAGGGAGGGAGACCCAGTACTTC.